This is a list of T cell receptor beta chains from one sample in a study of T cell responses to AZD1222 COVID-19 vaccine. Assay: immunoSEQ multiplex PCR; the TCRdb copy retains only in-frame clones and omits some. The sample records 90,000 to 150,000 clones, roughly nine tenths being singletons. The sample in question was peripheral blood, obtained 28 days after the second AZD1222 dose. The receptors come from an adult who received the AZD1222 COVID-19 vaccine. Each CDR3 is given with its conserved first and last residue. A D gene is named only where the DNA matches it firmly. Size is omitted from some rows. Given values are once, few, many or a class for expanded clones.

clone size	V gene	CDR3 length	D gene	J gene	CDR3 DNA	CDR3 protein
NA	TRBV9	13	NA	TRBJ2-5	TGTGCCAGCAGCGCCGGGGGCCAAGAGACCCAGTACTTC	CASSAGGQETQYF
NA	TRBV19	15	TRBD1	TRBJ1-5	TGTGCCAGTAGCGAGGGACAGAGAAGCAATCAGCCCCAGCATTTT	CASSEGQRSNQPQHF
NA	TRBV9	15	NA	TRBJ1-1	TGTGCCAGCAGCGTACGACCCTTTAAAACTGCTGAAGCTTTCTTT	CASSVRPFKTAEAFF
medium-sized	TRBV5-4	15	TRBD1	TRBJ1-2	TGTGCCAGCAGCTTGGAGGGACAGGGGCTTGGGGGCTACACCTTC	CASSLEGQGLGGYTF
once	TRBV13	16	TRBD1	TRBJ2-7	TGTGCCAGCAGCCCAAGACAGGGGACACTCTCCTACGAGCAGTACTTC	CASSPRQGTLSYEQYF
NA	TRBV5-8	16	TRBD1	TRBJ1-5	TGTGCCAGCAGCCCGGGATCGGACAGGGTCAGTCAGCCCCAGCATTTT	CASSPGSDRVSQPQHF
NA	TRBV30	15	NA	TRBJ1-5	TGTGCCTGGAGCCAGGGGCGCTCCCCTAATCAGCCCCAGCATTTT	CAWSQGRSPNQPQHF
NA	TRBV28	14	NA	TRBJ1-2	TGTGCCAGCAGTTTAGGATACAGTACCTGGGGCTACACCTTC	CASSLGYSTWGYTF
NA	TRBV19	14	TRBD1	TRBJ2-7	TGTGCCAGTAGGGCAGACAGGGAATTGGGCGAGCAGTACTTC	CASRADRELGEQYF
NA	TRBV2	12	NA	TRBJ1-1	TGTGCCAGCAGTGAGTTTATGACTGAAGCTTTCTTT	CASSEFMTEAFF
NA	TRBV9	15	TRBD1	TRBJ2-1	TGTGCCAGCAGCGTAGCCGGGGACAGCCTCAATGAGCAGTTCTTC	CASSVAGDSLNEQFF
NA	TRBV2	13	NA	TRBJ2-3	TGTGCCAGCAGTGAGTGGCAATCAGATACGCAGTATTTT	CASSEWQSDTQYF
NA	TRBV7-9	16	NA	TRBJ1-2	TGTGCCAGCAGCCATTCCCAAGCCCCCTTCTTCCGTGGCTACACCTTC	CASSHSQAPFFRGYTF
NA	TRBV9	15	NA	TRBJ1-4	TGTGCCAGCAGCCCAGGGGCGGCAACTAATGAAAAACTGTTTTTT	CASSPGAATNEKLFF
NA	TRBV4-2	14	NA	TRBJ1-6	TGTGCCAGCAGCCAACAGGGTATACGGTCACCCCTCCACTTT	CASSQQGIRSPLHF
NA	TRBV25-1	15	NA	TRBJ2-7	TGTGCCAGTAGAAATCCCGCAGGGTCTAGTTACGAGCAGTACTTC	CASRNPAGSSYEQYF
NA	TRBV19	12	NA	TRBJ2-3	TGTGCCAGTCGGGGGAGCACAGATACGCAGTATTTT	CASRGSTDTQYF
NA	TRBV3-1/TRBV3-2	16	TRBD1	TRBJ1-4	TGTGCCAGCAGCCAGTCCAAAGGGACAGCAGGGTCGGAACTGTTTTTT	CASSQSKGTAGSELFF
NA	TRBV7-2	15	NA	TRBJ1-4	TGTGCCAGCAGCTTAGCGCGGTCAGGGAGAGAAAAACTGTTTTTT	CASSLARSGREKLFF
NA	TRBV2	14	NA	TRBJ2-2	TGTGCCAGCAGAACAGCACAGGGTATCGGGGAGCTGTTTTTT	CASRTAQGIGELFF
once	TRBV18	15	NA	TRBJ1-1	TGTGCCAGCTCACCCAGTGGGGGCAGCCATACCCAAGCTTTCTTT	CASSPSGGSHTQAFF
once	TRBV6-5	15	NA	TRBJ1-3	TGTGCCAGCAGCCCCGTAGATCTCTCTGGAAACACCATATATTTT	CASSPVDLSGNTIYF
NA	TRBV6-5	16	TRBD2	TRBJ2-3	TGTGCCAGCAGTTACTCGCGGACTAGTCTGGCAGATACGCAGTATTTT	CASSYSRTSLADTQYF
once	TRBV10-3	15	NA	TRBJ1-1	TGTGCCATCAGTGATTGGGGGGTCCTGAACACTGAAGCTTTCTTT	CAISDWGVLNTEAFF
few	TRBV11-3	16	TRBD2	TRBJ2-1	TGTGCCAGCAGCCCCGGAAGGCGGGGGGGCAAAAATGAGCAGTTCTTC	CASSPGRRGGKNEQFF
few	TRBV5-4	16	TRBD2	TRBJ2-3	TGTGCCAGCAGCCCTTTAGCGGGGGGGCCAACAGATACGCAGTATTTT	CASSPLAGGPTDTQYF
NA	TRBV15	15	NA	TRBJ2-2	TGTGCCACCAGCAGAGATTTGGGAGGTTCCGGGGAGCTGTTTTTT	CATSRDLGGSGELFF
once	TRBV9	12	NA	TRBJ2-1	TGTGCCAGCAGCGAGGGTTACAATGAGCAGTTCTTC	CASSEGYNEQFF
NA	TRBV7-2	14	TRBD1	TRBJ1-3	TGTGCCAGCAGCCCAGGGACAGGGGGAGACACCATATATTTT	CASSPGTGGDTIYF
NA	TRBV15	13	NA	TRBJ2-1	TGTGCCACCAGCGCCCGGTGGGTTGATGAGCAGTTCTTC	CATSARWVDEQFF
once	TRBV5-1	17	TRBD1	TRBJ2-7	TGCGCCAGCAGCTTTGGCCCCATGGGACAGGGGACCTACGAGCAGTACTTC	CASSFGPMGQGTYEQYF
NA	TRBV4-1	17	TRBD2	TRBJ2-5	TGCGCCAGCAGCCGAGATAGGACTAGCGGTTCCCAAGAGACCCAGTACTTC	CASSRDRTSGSQETQYF
NA	TRBV28	17	NA	TRBJ1-5	TGTGCCAGCAGTTCGCATCAGGGGTCGGGTAGCAATCAGCCCCAGCATTTT	CASSSHQGSGSNQPQHF
NA	TRBV14	14	NA	TRBJ1-3	TGTGCCAGCAGCCAAACAGGTGCTGGAAACACCATATATTTT	CASSQTGAGNTIYF
NA	TRBV7-3	14	NA	TRBJ2-2	TGTGCCAGCAGCCCGGCGGGGAGAACCGGGGAGCTGTTTTTT	CASSPAGRTGELFF
NA	TRBV2	13	NA	TRBJ1-4	TGTGCCAGCAGGGCAAGACAGAGTGAAAAACTGTTTTTT	CASRARQSEKLFF
NA	TRBV7-9	16	NA	TRBJ1-6	TGTGCCAGCAGCCCCGTGGGAGACAGGATAAATTCACCCCTCCACTTT	CASSPVGDRINSPLHF
NA	TRBV18	16	NA	TRBJ1-4	TGTGCCAGCTCACGGGGTGTCTCAGGGCCAGATGAAAAACTGTTTTTT	CASSRGVSGPDEKLFF
NA	TRBV28	16	NA	TRBJ2-4	TGTGCCAGCACCCCTGGGGGGCTTTCAGCCAAAAACATTCAGTACTTC	CASTPGGLSAKNIQYF
NA	TRBV20-1	11	NA	TRBJ2-1	TGCAGTGCCACAGATTACAATGAGCAGTTCTTC	CSATDYNEQFF
NA	TRBV7-2	17	TRBD2	TRBJ2-2	TGTGCCAGCAGCTTAGGGTTTGGCGGGGGGGCCGGCGGGGAGCTGTTTTTT	CASSLGFGGGAGGELFF
NA	TRBV5-5	14	NA	TRBJ2-1	TGTGCCAGCAGTGATCGGGGCGCATTTGGTGAGCAGTTCTTC	CASSDRGAFGEQFF
NA	TRBV6-2/TRBV6-3	16	NA	TRBJ1-1	TGTGCCAGCAGATACCCAACCGGGACCCAGGGCACTGAAGCTTTCTTT	CASRYPTGTQGTEAFF
once	TRBV3-1/TRBV3-2	16	NA	TRBJ1-3	TGTGCCAGCAGCCGTCGGGGCAGACAGAGCCGAAACACCATATATTTT	CASSRRGRQSRNTIYF
NA	TRBV9	13	NA	TRBJ2-7	TGTGCCAGCAGCGTAGGGACAGACGGGGAGCAGTACTTC	CASSVGTDGEQYF
NA	TRBV29-1	13	NA	TRBJ2-7	TGCAGCGTGGACCGGGACGGGCGCCACGAGCAGTACTTC	CSVDRDGRHEQYF
NA	TRBV5-1	18	NA	TRBJ2-3	TGCGCCAGCAGCTTGGTCGGCGGATGGGGGTCTAGCACAGATACGCAGTATTTT	CASSLVGGWGSSTDTQYF
NA	TRBV5-1	12	NA	TRBJ1-1	TGCGCCAGCAGCGGGAGGGACACTGAAGCTTTCTTT	CASSGRDTEAFF
NA	TRBV7-9	15	NA	TRBJ2-7	TGTGCCAGCAGCCCCGGAGTAGGGGTTCTCGGGGAGCAGTACTTC	CASSPGVGVLGEQYF
NA	TRBV7-2	13	NA	TRBJ1-5	TGTGCCAGCAGCTTAGTGGGAGGCGGGCCCCAGCATTTT	CASSLVGGGPQHF
NA	TRBV7-2	15	NA	TRBJ2-3	TGTGCCAGCAGCTTACGCTGGGGAAGCACAGATACGCAGTATTTT	CASSLRWGSTDTQYF
NA	TRBV20-1	11	NA	TRBJ2-5	TGCAGTGCAAGGCACGGAGAGACCCAGTACTTC	CSARHGETQYF
NA	TRBV11-1	14	NA	TRBJ1-6	TGTGCCAGCACCTCCGGGGGGAAGTCTTCACCCCTCCACTTT	CASTSGGKSSPLHF
NA	TRBV29-1	12	NA	TRBJ2-6	TGCAGCTTTCTCTCTGGGGCCAACGTCCTGACTTTC	CSFLSGANVLTF
once	TRBV7-8	16	NA	TRBJ2-7	TGTGCCAGCAGCCTCAACCGGGACGGTTACTCCTACGAGCAGTACTTC	CASSLNRDGYSYEQYF
NA	TRBV20-1	11	NA	TRBJ2-5	TGCAGCATGGGTCGGCAAGAGACCCAGTACTTC	CSMGRQETQYF
NA	TRBV6-2/TRBV6-3	14	NA	TRBJ1-1	TGTGCCAGCAGTTACGGACAGAAGAACACTGAAGCTTTCTTT	CASSYGQKNTEAFF
few	TRBV5-1	18	NA	TRBJ2-1	TGCGCCAGCAGCTCTCCTGGACAAGGGGGAAACCTTTACAATGAGCAGTTCTTC	CASSSPGQGGNLYNEQFF
few	TRBV28	17	TRBD1	TRBJ1-5	TGTGCCAGCAGTGTTTTATTCCGAACAGGGGAGGATCAGCCCCAGCATTTT	CASSVLFRTGEDQPQHF
once	TRBV27	13	NA	TRBJ2-7	TGTGCCAGCAGTTTCCTACCCTCCTACGAGCAGTACTTC	CASSFLPSYEQYF